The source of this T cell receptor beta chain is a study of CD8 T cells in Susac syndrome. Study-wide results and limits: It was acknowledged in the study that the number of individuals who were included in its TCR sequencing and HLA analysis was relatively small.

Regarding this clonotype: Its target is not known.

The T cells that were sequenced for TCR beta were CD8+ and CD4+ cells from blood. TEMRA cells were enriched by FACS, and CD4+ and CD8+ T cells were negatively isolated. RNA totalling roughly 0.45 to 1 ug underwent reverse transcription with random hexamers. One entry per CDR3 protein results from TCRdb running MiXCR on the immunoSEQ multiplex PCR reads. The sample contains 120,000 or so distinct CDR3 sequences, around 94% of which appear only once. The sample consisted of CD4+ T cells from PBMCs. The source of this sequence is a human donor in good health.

CDR3 in DNA: TGCAGTGCTACATCGGACAAGGGGGAATTACTGTTTTTT. It yields the protein CSATSDKGELLFF. The J gene is TRBJ1-4, the V gene TRBV20-1, with D perhaps matching TRBD1 (6 bases). The ends were cut back, 4 bases at V and 13 bases at J, with 19 bases in the middle. The germline V gene encodes CDR1 DFQATT and CDR2 SNEGSKA (reference sequence). The CDR3 spans 13 residues.